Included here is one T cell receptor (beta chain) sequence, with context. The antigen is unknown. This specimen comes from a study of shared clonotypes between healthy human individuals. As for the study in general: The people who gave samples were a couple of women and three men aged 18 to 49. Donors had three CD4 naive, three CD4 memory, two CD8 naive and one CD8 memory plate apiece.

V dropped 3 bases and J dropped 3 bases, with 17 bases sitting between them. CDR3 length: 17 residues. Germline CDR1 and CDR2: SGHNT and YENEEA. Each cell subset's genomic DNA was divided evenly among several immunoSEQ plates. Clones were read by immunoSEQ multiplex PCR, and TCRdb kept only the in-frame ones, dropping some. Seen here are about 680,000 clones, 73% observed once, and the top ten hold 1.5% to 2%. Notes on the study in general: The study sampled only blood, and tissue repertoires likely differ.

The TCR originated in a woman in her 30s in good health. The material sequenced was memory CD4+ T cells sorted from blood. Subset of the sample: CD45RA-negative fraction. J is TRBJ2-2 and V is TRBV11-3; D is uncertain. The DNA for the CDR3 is TGTGCCAGCAGCTTGGGCGGCGTGAAGGCGGACACCGGGGAGCTGTTTTTT. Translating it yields CASSLGGVKADTGELFF.